These 12 T cell receptor beta chains originate from one sample sequenced in a study of blood T cell repertoires in COVID-19. The protocol was immunoSEQ multiplex PCR, while the TCRdb copy is restricted to in-frame clones and leaves out a portion. This table has around 160,000 clones, about 86% appearing once. Sequencing input: peripheral blood. The receptors come from a man between 60 and 70 years old with acute or convalescent COVID-19.

In DNA form, the CDR3 reads TGTGCCTGGAGTACAACAGGGGGTAGTCAGCCCCAGCATTTT. The encoded protein is CAWSTTGGSQPQHF. The rearrangement links TRBV30 to TRBJ1-5, with TRBD1 matching 8 bases. The CDR3 length is 14 residues. Losses at the gene ends were 2 bases for V and 6 bases for J; bases not matched to a gene: 6. Germline V gives CDR1 GTSNPN, CDR2 SVGIG (reference sequence).

Here the CDR3 DNA reads TGTGCCAGCAGGTCATTGGGACAGGGGGCGAGCTACACCTTC. It yields the protein CASRSLGQGASYTF. The V gene is TRBV27, the J gene TRBJ1-2; TRBD1 aligns across 12 bases. The CDR3 has 14 amino acids. CDR1 is MNHEY, CDR2 SMNVEV, per germline (reference sequence). The V segment lost 6 bases and the J segment 9 bases; nucleotides outside the gene matches: 8.

The genes are TRBV2 and TRBJ1-6; D gene uncertain. This CDR3 has 14 residues. The V gene lost 4 bases and the J gene lost 6 bases, with 10 bases spanning the gap. CDR1 is SNHLY, CDR2 FYNNEI, per germline. The CDR3 region is CASSGSLVNSPLHF. The CDR3 DNA follows: TGTGCCAGCAGTGGTTCCCTAGTTAATTCACCCCTCCACTTT.

This clone was recorded only once. The chain carries TRBV7-9 and TRBJ2-5; possible D gene TRBD1, 6 bases. CDR3 size: 17 residues. Trimming took off 4 bases at V and 1 base at J, with 19 bases between the two ends. Germline values: CDR1 SEHNR, CDR2 FQNEAQ (reference sequence). CDR3 sequence reads: CASSSRSRRGIQETQYF. Written as DNA, the CDR3 is TGTGCCAGCAGCTCGCGGTCCCGCAGGGGTATCCAAGAGACCCAGTACTTC.

This chain links TRBV19 with TRBJ1-1; no clear D. The CDR3 covers 13 residues. V dropped 7 bases and J dropped 0 bases, with 9 bases sitting between them. Germline loops: CDR1 LNHDA, CDR2 SQIVND (reference sequence). For the CDR3, the DNA is TGTGCCAGTAACCACAGAGTGAACACTGAAGCTTTCTTT. Its protein product is CASNHRVNTEAFF.

V is TRBV19 and J is TRBJ2-4, with a possible D match to TRBD1 (5 bases). There are 13 residues in the CDR3. Germline V gene sequence: CDR1 LNHDA, CDR2 SQIVND (reference sequence). V was cut by 5 bases and J by 7 bases, with 12 bases left in between. The CDR3 sequence is CASSFAGSNIQYF. DNA of the CDR3: TGTGCCAGTAGTTTTGCAGGGTCTAACATTCAGTACTTC. The entire variable domain, with the rest obtained from reference TRBV19 and TRBJ2-4, is as follows: DGGITQSPKYLFRKEGQNVTLSCEQNLNHDAMYWYRQDPGQGLRLIYYSQIVNDFQKGDIAEGYSVSREKKESFPLTVTSAQKNPTAFYLCASSFAGSNIQYFGAGTRLSVL.

In DNA, the CDR3 is TGTGCCAGCAGACCGGGACAGGGTTTGGGCTCTGGGGCCAACGTCCTGACTTTC. Encoded protein: CASRPGQGLGSGANVLTF. The chain couples TRBV2 to TRBJ2-6; 9 positions agree with TRBD1. The trim removed 6 bases at V and 0 bases at J, leaving 9 bases unmatched. The V gene's germline CDR1 is SNHLY and CDR2 FYNNEI. This CDR3 region has 18 residues.

The chain has TRBV5-1 and TRBJ2-3; 11 positions match TRBD2. Germline V gives CDR1 SGHRS, CDR2 YFSETQ. The CDR3 has 19 amino acids. With 4 bases clipped from V and 0 bases from J, the junction kept 13 bases outside the gene matches. DNA for the CDR3: TGCGCCAGCAGCCGCCTACCCCTTACTAGCGGGGGAAGCACAGATACGCAGTATTTT. It is translated as CASSRLPLTSGGSTDTQYF.

The chain recombines TRBV5-8 with TRBJ1-6; D call uncertain. The CDR3 runs 14 residues. The V and J ends lost 1 base and 8 bases respectively, with 10 bases between them. Germline CDR1 SGHTS, CDR2 YDEGEE. CDR3 DNA: TGTGCCAGCAGCTTGCTACTGCGGGATTCACCCCTCCACTTT. Its translation: CASSLLLRDSPLHF.

The chain couples TRBV28 to TRBJ1-4; D is ambiguous. The germline V gene encodes CDR1 MDHEN and CDR2 SYDVKM. The CDR3 totals 13 residues. V lost 10 bases and J lost 0, with 9 bases in between. CDR3 sequence: CATYSSTNEKLFF. In DNA form, the CDR3 reads TGTGCCACCTACAGCTCAACTAATGAAAAACTGTTTTTT. Drawing the rest from reference TRBV28 and TRBJ1-4, the complete variable domain is DVKVTQSSRYLVKRTGEKVFLECVQDMDHENMFWYRQDPGLGLRLIYFSYDVKMKEKGDIPEGYSVSREKKERFSLILESASTNQTSMYLCATYSSTNEKLFFGSGTQLSVL.

The chain employs TRBV28 and TRBJ2-1; 10 bases match TRBD1. CDR3 length equals 14 residues. The V gene end was trimmed by 10 bases and the J gene end by 4 bases; junction bases not matched to a gene: 7. Germline V gene sequence: CDR1 MDHEN, CDR2 SYDVKM. The CDR3 spells CATTGTGAYNEQFF. The CDR3 DNA is TGTGCCACCACCGGGACAGGGGCGTACAATGAGCAGTTCTTC.

This chain connects TRBV19 to TRBJ2-6; 7 positions match TRBD1. Germline V CDR1 and CDR2: LNHDA, SQIVND (reference sequence). Unmatched junction bases numbered 7, after V lost 4 bases and J lost 10 bases. The CDR3 spans 14 residues. The CDR3 region is CASSTDRALNVLTF. CDR3 sequence (DNA): TGTGCCAGTAGTACTGACAGGGCCTTAAACGTCCTGACTTTC. The full variable domain, its missing parts supplied by reference TRBV19 and TRBJ2-6, is DGGITQSPKYLFRKEGQNVTLSCEQNLNHDAMYWYRQDPGQGLRLIYYSQIVNDFQKGDIAEGYSVSREKKESFPLTVTSAQKNPTAFYLCASSTDRALNVLTFGAGSRLTVL.